The 2 T cell receptor beta chains given below trace back to one sample, sequenced in a study of CD8 T cells in ankylosing spondylitis. These receptors have no identified antigens. TCRdb re-called the 5' RACE reads with MiXCR, one entry per CDR3 protein. The sample records 450,000 or so distinct CDR3 sequences, approximately 26% being singletons. Study outcomes and limitations: Seemingly distinctive of ankylosing spondylitis blood was a TCR beta motif formed by eight highly homologous variants.

The sample comprised blood, either unsorted or a sorted T cell fraction (not recorded which). These receptors were collected from a male donor with ankylosing spondylitis.

This clonotype appeared a few times. The chain uses TRBV3-1 and TRBJ2-7; 10 nucleotides agree with TRBD2. Germline V gene sequence: CDR1 LGHDT, CDR2 YNNKEL (reference sequence). J was trimmed by 2 bases and V by 4 bases; bases with no gene match: 5. The CDR3 has 15 amino acids. CDR3 DNA sequence: TGTGCCAGCAGCCCGACCGGACTAGCGGCCTACGAGCAGTACTTC. Translation gives CASSPTGLAAYEQYF.

V is TRBV18 and J is TRBJ2-2, with TRBD2 matching 10 bases. Germline CDR1 is KGHSH and CDR2 is LQKENI. CDR3 length: 17 amino acids. The ends lost 0 bases at V and 0 bases at J; junction bases unmatched: 1. CDR3 bases: TGTGCCAGCTCACCACCGGGACTAGCGACGAACACCGGGGAGCTGTTTTTT. This sequence encodes CASSPPGLATNTGELFF.